The rows below give T cell receptor beta chains drawn from one sample of a study of shared clonotypes between healthy human individuals. The protocol was immunoSEQ multiplex PCR, while the TCRdb copy is restricted to in-frame clones and leaves out a portion. The sample has millions of clones, about 95% seen once; the top ten hold about 1.1%. Material: naive CD8+ T cells sorted from blood. The origin of the receptors is a man aged 18-30 years in good health. The CDR3 runs from the conserved cysteine through the conserved F or W. The order of the fields is V gene, D gene, clone size, J gene, CDR3 protein, CDR3 DNA. A D gene is named only where the DNA matches it firmly. The size field is filled for only some rows; it gives once, few, many or a size class.

V: TRBV4-3; D: TRBD1; size: -; J: TRBJ1-4; CDR3: CASSQEGTGREKLFF; DNA: TGCGCCAGCAGCCAAGAAGGGACAGGGAGAGAAAAACTGTTTTTT
V: TRBV5-6; D: -; size: once; J: TRBJ2-5; CDR3: CASSWTEEEETQYF; DNA: TGTGCCAGCAGCTGGACAGAGGAGGAAGAGACCCAGTACTTC
V: TRBV9; D: -; size: -; J: TRBJ2-1; CDR3: CASSVGQYNEQFF; DNA: TGTGCCAGCAGCGTAGGGCAGTACAATGAGCAGTTCTTC
V: TRBV27; D: TRBD2; size: -; J: TRBJ2-1; CDR3: CASSFGSGTYNEQFF; DNA: TGTGCCAGCAGTTTCGGTAGCGGGACCTACAATGAGCAGTTCTTC
V: TRBV6-6; D: TRBD1; size: -; J: TRBJ2-1; CDR3: CASSNAGTVSNEQFF; DNA: TGTGCCAGCAGTAACGCCGGGACAGTCAGCAATGAGCAGTTCTTC
V: TRBV5-8; D: -; size: -; J: TRBJ2-1; CDR3: CASRPGWGEQFF; DNA: TGTGCCAGCAGACCCGGCTGGGGGGAGCAGTTCTTC
V: TRBV11-2; D: TRBD2; size: -; J: TRBJ2-5; CDR3: CASSRWTSAEETQYF; DNA: TGTGCCAGCAGCAGGTGGACTAGCGCCGAAGAGACCCAGTACTTC
V: TRBV5-1; D: -; size: -; J: TRBJ2-2; CDR3: CASSFGTDNTGELFF; DNA: TGCGCCAGCAGCTTCGGGACGGATAACACCGGGGAGCTGTTTTTT
V: TRBV25-1; D: TRBD1; size: once; J: TRBJ1-5; CDR3: CASGEQGGAYNQPQHF; DNA: TGTGCCAGCGGGGAGCAGGGGGGCGCGTACAATCAGCCCCAGCATTTT
V: TRBV18; D: TRBD1; size: -; J: TRBJ2-7; CDR3: CASSPGQGFGYEQYF; DNA: TGTGCCAGCTCCCCCGGACAGGGCTTCGGGTACGAGCAGTACTTC
V: TRBV19; D: -; size: -; J: TRBJ2-7; CDR3: CASSPGQSYEQYF; DNA: TGTGCCAGTAGCCCTGGACAGTCCTACGAGCAGTACTTC
V: TRBV2; D: -; size: -; J: TRBJ2-2; CDR3: CASSEEGTPIATGELFF; DNA: TGTGCCAGCAGTGAAGAAGGGACTCCGATCGCCACCGGGGAGCTGTTTTTT
V: TRBV9; D: -; size: -; J: TRBJ1-2; CDR3: CASSGQDVNYGYTF; DNA: TGTGCCAGCAGCGGACAGGACGTTAACTATGGCTACACCTTC
V: TRBV19; D: TRBD1; size: -; J: TRBJ2-7; CDR3: CASSIDRDRYYEQYF; DNA: TGTGCCAGTAGTATAGACCGGGACAGGTATTACGAGCAGTACTTC
V: TRBV19; D: TRBD2; size: -; J: TRBJ2-1; CDR3: CASSITAGTYNEQFF; DNA: TGTGCCAGTAGTATAACAGCGGGAACCTACAATGAGCAGTTCTTC
V: TRBV30; D: TRBD1; size: -; J: TRBJ1-1; CDR3: CAWGQGRVNTEAFF; DNA: TGTGCCTGGGGACAGGGACGAGTCAACACTGAAGCTTTCTTT
V: TRBV6-6; D: TRBD1; size: -; J: TRBJ2-1; CDR3: CASSYTGQAYNEQFF; DNA: TGTGCCAGCAGTTATACGGGACAGGCCTACAATGAGCAGTTCTTC
V: TRBV7-9; D: -; size: -; J: TRBJ2-2; CDR3: CASSPYAADMELFF; DNA: TGTGCCAGCAGCCCTTACGCGGCGGATATGGAGCTGTTTTTT
V: TRBV5-1; D: -; size: -; J: TRBJ2-5; CDR3: CASTLWRGPTQETQYF; DNA: TGCGCCAGCACTCTCTGGCGGGGGCCTACCCAAGAGACCCAGTACTTC
V: TRBV5-1; D: TRBD2; size: -; J: TRBJ2-5; CDR3: CASSALRGGPPETQYF; DNA: TGCGCCAGCAGCGCCCTGCGGGGGGGCCCTCCAGAGACCCAGTACTTC
V: TRBV5-1; D: -; size: -; J: TRBJ2-7; CDR3: CASSLDRSYEQYF; DNA: TGCGCCAGCAGCTTGGATCGTTCCTACGAGCAGTACTTC
V: TRBV7-9; D: TRBD2; size: -; J: TRBJ2-3; CDR3: CASSLLAGLSTDTQYF; DNA: TGTGCCAGCAGTCTCCTAGCGGGCCTTAGCACAGATACGCAGTATTTT
V: TRBV11-2; D: -; size: -; J: TRBJ2-7; CDR3: CASSLWVFSYEQYF; DNA: TGTGCCAGCAGCTTATGGGTCTTCTCCTACGAGCAGTACTTC
V: TRBV28; D: TRBD1; size: -; J: TRBJ2-7; CDR3: CASRPGTGEVEQYF; DNA: TGTGCCAGCAGACCCGGGACAGGGGAGGTCGAGCAGTACTTC
V: TRBV2; D: -; size: -; J: TRBJ1-2; CDR3: CASSDGQGFYGYTF; DNA: TGTGCCAGCAGTGATGGTCAGGGGTTCTATGGCTACACCTTC
V: TRBV5-1; D: TRBD1; size: once; J: TRBJ2-1; CDR3: CASSLRSPGQGNNEQFF; DNA: TGCGCCAGCAGCCTTCGGTCACCGGGACAGGGAAACAATGAGCAGTTCTTC
V: TRBV12-5; D: TRBD1; size: -; J: TRBJ1-5; CDR3: CASGLVNRGIYSNQPQHF; DNA: TGTGCTAGTGGTTTGGTCAACAGGGGGATCTATAGCAATCAGCCCCAGCATTTT
V: TRBV11-2; D: -; size: -; J: TRBJ2-3; CDR3: CASSLEVGGTDTQYF; DNA: TGTGCCAGCAGCTTAGAGGTGGGTGGCACAGATACGCAGTATTTT
V: TRBV4-1; D: -; size: -; J: TRBJ2-2; CDR3: CASSPGFTGELFF; DNA: TGCGCCAGCAGCCCAGGGTTCACCGGGGAGCTGTTTTTT
V: TRBV28; D: -; size: -; J: TRBJ2-7; CDR3: CASSNMEHYEQYF; DNA: TGTGCCAGCAGCAATATGGAACACTACGAGCAGTACTTC
V: TRBV7-9; D: -; size: -; J: TRBJ1-2; CDR3: CASSLGGGGYTF; DNA: TGTGCCAGCAGCTTAGGAGGGGGTGGCTACACCTTC
V: TRBV7-6; D: TRBD1; size: -; J: TRBJ2-5; CDR3: CASGHQTGGETQYF; DNA: TGTGCCAGCGGGCATCAGACAGGGGGGGAGACCCAGTACTTC
V: TRBV27; D: TRBD1; size: -; J: TRBJ1-6; CDR3: CASSFQGGRRPLHF; DNA: TGTGCCAGCAGTTTTCAGGGGGGAAGACGACCCCTCCACTTT
V: TRBV4-1; D: TRBD1; size: -; J: TRBJ2-2; CDR3: CASSHTSAGTVGGELFF; DNA: TGCGCCAGCAGCCATACTTCAGCCGGGACAGTAGGAGGGGAGCTGTTTTTT
V: TRBV7-9; D: -; size: -; J: TRBJ2-3; CDR3: CASSSQRLFADTQYF; DNA: TGTGCCAGCAGCAGCCAAAGGCTGTTCGCAGATACGCAGTATTTT